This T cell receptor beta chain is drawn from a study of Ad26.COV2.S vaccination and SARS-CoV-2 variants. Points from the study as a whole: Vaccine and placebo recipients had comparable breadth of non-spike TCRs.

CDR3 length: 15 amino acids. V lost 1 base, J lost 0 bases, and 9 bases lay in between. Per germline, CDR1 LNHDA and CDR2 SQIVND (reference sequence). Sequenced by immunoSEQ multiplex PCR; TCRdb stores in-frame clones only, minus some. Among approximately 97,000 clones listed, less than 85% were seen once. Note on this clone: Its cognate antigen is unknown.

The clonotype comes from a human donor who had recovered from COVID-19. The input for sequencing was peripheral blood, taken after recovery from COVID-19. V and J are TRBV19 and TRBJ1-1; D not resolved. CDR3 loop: CASSIGKLLNTEAFF. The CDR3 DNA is TGTGCCAGTAGTATAGGGAAGTTACTGAACACTGAAGCTTTCTTT. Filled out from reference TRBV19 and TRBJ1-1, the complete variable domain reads DGGITQSPKYLFRKEGQNVTLSCEQNLNHDAMYWYRQDPGQGLRLIYYSQIVNDFQKGDIAEGYSVSREKKESFPLTVTSAQKNPTAFYLCASSIGKLLNTEAFFGQGTRLTVV.